This T cell receptor (beta chain) was identified in a study of cytomegalovirus exposure and HLA in healthy donors. General observations from the study: Among the CMV-associated chains, a few were confirmed in vitro as specific for CMV antigens.

Vbeta (60) and Jbeta (13) primers were used in the PCR. Profiled with immunoSEQ multiplex PCR; TCRdb holds only in-frame clones, not every one. The data show 70,000 to 95,000 clones, around 81% seen once. CDR1 is MNHEY, CDR2 SMNVEV, per germline (reference sequence). Trimming removed 4 bases from V and 3 bases from J, with 10 bases in between. The CDR3 is made up of 13 amino acids. This clone was counted a few times. Its antigen remains unidentified. This chain links TRBV27 with TRBJ2-7, with a weak D call TRBD1 (6 bases). The sequenced sample consisted of PBMCs. This sequence originates from a male donor in good health and CMV-seronegative. CDR3: CASSWGTIYEQYF. The CDR3 nucleotides are TGTGCCAGCAGTTGGGGGACAATCTACGAGCAGTACTTC.